This note documents a single TCR beta chain sequence. The data derive from a study of CD8 T cells in Susac syndrome. Overall study context: Patients with Susac syndrome were therapy-naive, on corticosteroids, or on intravenous immunoglobulin alone at blood draw.

Random hexamers were used to reverse transcribe roughly 0.45 to 1 ug of RNA. One entry per CDR3 protein results from TCRdb running MiXCR on the immunoSEQ multiplex PCR reads. The data show 95,000 to 150,000 distinct CDR3 sequences, more than 90% seen once. The J segment lost 5 bases and the V segment lost 4 bases, leaving 12 bases of the junction unmatched. This CDR3 comprises 16 residues. Germline-derived CDR1 and CDR2 are MGHRA and YSYEKL. Recently defined diagnostic criteria classed the Susac syndrome patients as definite or probable. V and J are TRBV4-1 and TRBJ2-5; 8 nucleotides align to TRBD2. The receptor was derived from a human donor with Susac syndrome. The sequenced material came from CD8+ T cells from PBMCs. The CDR3: CASSPPRSGGRETQYF. The CDR3 DNA is TGCGCCAGCAGCCCTCCACGAAGCGGGGGTCGCGAGACCCAGTACTTC.